This T cell receptor beta chain was sequenced in a study of T cell responses to AZD1222 COVID-19 vaccine. Clones were sequenced by immunoSEQ multiplex PCR, and TCRdb holds only the in-frame ones, with some missing. Of about 150,000 clones detected, more than 80% appear once; the ten largest clones hold around 6.9%. About this clone: Its antigen is unidentified.

This CDR3 is built from 13 residues. V was shortened by 1 base and J by 8 bases, with 10 bases between the two germline ends. Germline values: CDR1 SGHRS, CDR2 YFSETQ. Study-wide points: Two doses of AZD1222 preceded a rise in Spike-specific TCR breadth and depth. Baseline serostatus was positive in only six AZD1222 recipients. In all cases, repertoires were sampled only after the peak T cell response.

The specimen was peripheral blood, collected on day 0 of AZD1222 vaccination. V is TRBV5-1 and J is TRBJ1-3, with D unclear. This sequence was found in an adult in good health. The CDR3 sequence: CASSLSGSDTIYF. The DNA for the CDR3 is TGCGCCAGCAGCTTGTCAGGATCAGACACCATATATTTT.